This passage covers 7 T cell receptor beta chains from one sample sequenced in a study of CD8 T cells in Susac syndrome. Random hexamers primed reverse transcription of about 0.45 to 1 ug RNA. In TCRdb, the immunoSEQ multiplex PCR reads were re-called with MiXCR into one record per CDR3 protein. The table shows hundreds of thousands of distinct CDR3 sequences, with 90% to 96% occurring only once. Sequencing used CD4+ T cells from PBMCs. The receptors come from a human donor with Susac syndrome.

The rearrangement joins TRBV3-1 to TRBJ1-1; D is ambiguous. Looked up from germline, CDR1 is LGHDT and CDR2 is YNNKEL (reference sequence). V lost 6 bases and J 4 bases, leaving 9 bases between the germline ends. The CDR3 loop spans 12 amino acids. The CDR3 protein is CASRGMGTEAFF. The DNA of the CDR3 is TGTGCCAGCAGAGGGATGGGCACTGAAGCTTTCTTT. Filled out from reference TRBV3-1 and TRBJ1-1, the complete variable domain reads DTAVSQTPKYLVTQMGNDKSIKCEQNLGHDTMYWYKQDSKKFLKIMFSYNNKELIINETVPNRFSPKSPDKAHLNLHINSLELGDSAVYFCASRGMGTEAFFGQGTRLTVV.

The genes are TRBV30 and TRBJ2-3, with 7 bases aligning to TRBD1. Germline V lookup: CDR1 GTSNPN, CDR2 SVGIG (reference sequence). The CDR3 spans 10 residues. CDR3 nucleotides: TGTGGACAGGGTGAAGATACGCAGTATTTT. As protein: CGQGEDTQYF. Supplemented by reference TRBV30 and TRBJ2-3, the full variable domain reads SQTIHQWPATLVQPVGSPLSLECTVEGTSNPNLYWYRQAAGRGLQLLFYSVGIGQISSEVPQNLSASRPQDRQFILSSKKLLLSDSGFYLCGQGEDTQYFGPGTRLTVL.

This chain uses TRBV20-1 with TRBJ2-3; tentatively, D is TRBD1 (5 bases). The CDR3 totals 11 residues. The germline gives CDR1 DFQATT, CDR2 SNEGSKA (reference sequence). The V end lost 4 bases, the J end lost 3 bases, and 5 bases lay between the germline ends. CDR3 nucleotide sequence: TGCAGTGCTAAGGGGACAGATACGCAGTATTTT. The encoded protein is CSAKGTDTQYF.

This rearrangement joins TRBV10-3 to TRBJ2-1; a possible D gene is TRBD1 (6 bases). Per germline, CDR1 ENHRY and CDR2 SYGVKD. Trimming pared 1 base from V and 6 bases from J, leaving 13 bases between. This CDR3 has 15 amino acids. The CDR3 DNA reads as TGTGCCATCAGTGAGTTCAGGGGTGGCGTCAATGAGCAGTTCTTC. Amino acid sequence: CAISEFRGGVNEQFF.

V usage is TRBV12-3 or TRBV12-4 and J usage is TRBJ1-2; D possibly corresponds to TRBD1 (5 bases). The V and J ends lost 6 bases and 8 bases respectively, with 16 bases between them. The CDR3 length is 13 residues. The CDR3 DNA sequence: TGTGCCAGCAGACAGGCCGTCGGGTTCGGCTACACCTTC. Encoded protein: CASRQAVGFGYTF.

The chain employs TRBV5-1 and TRBJ2-1; weak D call: TRBD1 (5 bases). CDR1 is SGHRS and CDR2 is YFSETQ in the germline V gene. The CDR3 loop spans 13 amino acids. V was pared by 7 bases and J by 7 bases, with 15 bases between. In DNA form, the CDR3 reads TGCGCCAGCGCCCAGGGATGGGGAAATGAGCAGTTCTTC. Amino acids: CASAQGWGNEQFF.

The chain carries TRBV18 and TRBJ2-5; D possibly corresponds to TRBD2 (5 bases). This CDR3 has 14 residues. Trimming pared 3 bases from V and 1 base from J, leaving 9 bases between. CDR1 is KGHSH and CDR2 is LQKENI in the germline V gene. The CDR3 DNA follows: TGTGCCAGCTCACCCCCTGCGGGCCAAGAGACCCAGTACTTC. This translates into CASSPPAGQETQYF.